The sequence of this TCR beta chain was determined in a study of blood T cell repertoires in COVID-19. The overall study: The origin of the acute and convalescent COVID-19 samples was the United States, Italy and Spain.

Clones were read by immunoSEQ multiplex PCR, and TCRdb kept only the in-frame ones, dropping some. The sample records approximately 300,000 clones, approximately 85% being singletons. The cohort comprised adults aged roughly 18 to 95 years residing in some 24 US areas. The CDR3 runs to 13 residues. CDR1 MDHEN and CDR2 SYDVKM come from the germline V gene. V was cut by 10 bases and J by 6 bases, with 15 bases left in between. The source is a woman in her 30s who had recovered from COVID-19. This chain uses TRBV28 with TRBJ1-4; D remains ambiguous. The source material was PBMCs or T cells enriched from blood (not recorded which). The CDR3 protein is CANRGRRDEKLFF. The CDR3 DNA is TGTGCCAATCGCGGTAGGCGTGATGAAAAACTGTTTTTT.